Listed here are 6 T cell receptor beta chains from one sample, sequenced in a study of T cell responses to AZD1222 COVID-19 vaccine. Repertoires were generated with immunoSEQ multiplex PCR, while TCRdb's copy carries only in-frame clones and drops some. The data show about 130,000 clones, 70% to 90% seen once. The starting material was peripheral blood, obtained on day 0 of AZD1222 vaccination. The origin of the receptors is an adult in good health.

V is TRBV7-3 and J is TRBJ2-2; D is unclear. V was clipped by 6 bases and J by 4 bases, with 12 bases between them. CDR1 SGHTA and CDR2 FQGTGA come from the germline V gene. The CDR3 has 14 amino acids. CDR3 protein: CASSLQVATGELFF. The CDR3 coding sequence is TGTGCCAGCAGTCTTCAGGTGGCCACCGGGGAGCTGTTTTTT.

The CDR3 bases are TGCGCCACAGGCCGAGGGACGGATACGCAGTATTTT. It encodes CATGRGTDTQYF. V is TRBV10-1 and J is TRBJ2-3, with D possibly called TRBD1 or TRBD2 (5 bases each). V was pared by 10 bases and J by 6 bases, with 14 bases between. The CDR3 totals 12 residues. The germline CDR1 and CDR2 sequences are WNHNN and SYGVQD (reference sequence).

V usage is TRBV27 and J usage is TRBJ2-1; perhaps TRBD1 as D (6 bases). The CDR3 covers 16 residues. V shed 3 bases and J shed 7 bases, with 19 bases lying between them. Germline CDR1 is MNHEY and CDR2 is SMNVEV (reference sequence). Written as DNA, the CDR3 is TGTGCCAGCAGTTTGATGGGGGCCTACCCAGGGAATGAGCAGTTCTTC. It yields the protein CASSLMGAYPGNEQFF.

This clone has a single count. This rearrangement joins TRBV6-5 to TRBJ2-5; 7 bases fit TRBD1. The CDR3 sequence is 11 residues long. CDR1 and CDR2 from the germline V gene are MNHEY and SVGAGI. The trim removed 8 bases at V and 4 bases at J, leaving 1 base unmatched. In DNA form, the CDR3 reads TGTGCCAGCGGACAGGTAGAGACCCAGTACTTC. It specifies CASGQVETQYF.

This chain joins TRBV7-9 and TRBJ2-2, with 7 bases matching TRBD1. Germline lookup yields CDR1 SEHNR and CDR2 FQNEAQ (reference sequence). J gave up 4 bases and V 5 bases, and 13 bases lay outside the gene matches. This CDR3 has 17 residues. The CDR3 protein is CASSPSPLDRATGELFF. DNA for the CDR3: TGTGCCAGCAGCCCATCACCCTTAGACAGGGCCACCGGGGAGCTGTTTTTT.

The chain uses TRBV4-2 and TRBJ2-3, with 12 nucleotides matching TRBD2. V trimming: 4 bases; J trimming: 3 bases; junction bases outside the gene matches: 5. The CDR3 is made up of 16 amino acids. Germline V gene sequence: CDR1 LGHNA, CDR2 YNFKEQ. The CDR3 sequence: CASSPTSGRITDTQYF. For the CDR3, the DNA is TGTGCCAGCAGCCCTACTAGCGGGAGGATAACAGATACGCAGTATTTT.